This T cell receptor beta chain was recovered during a study of technical replicates of blood from a handful of donors. The assay was immunoSEQ multiplex PCR, and TCRdb's table has in-frame clones only and misses some. The sample lists about 74,000 clones, roughly 77% occurring once. Germline CDR1 is SEHNR and CDR2 is FQNEAQ (reference sequence). Trimming removed 5 bases from V and 4 bases from J; junction bases left unmatched: 3. There are 13 residues in the CDR3. The TCR sequence derives from a human donor in good health. Some clones in this sample may be carry-over from other donors' samples. This chain links TRBV7-9 with TRBJ2-7, with 9 bases that match TRBD2. Material for sequencing was PBMCs. The CDR3 spells CASSRSGRYEQYF. In nucleotides, the CDR3 is TGTGCCAGCAGCCGTAGCGGGAGATACGAGCAGTACTTC.